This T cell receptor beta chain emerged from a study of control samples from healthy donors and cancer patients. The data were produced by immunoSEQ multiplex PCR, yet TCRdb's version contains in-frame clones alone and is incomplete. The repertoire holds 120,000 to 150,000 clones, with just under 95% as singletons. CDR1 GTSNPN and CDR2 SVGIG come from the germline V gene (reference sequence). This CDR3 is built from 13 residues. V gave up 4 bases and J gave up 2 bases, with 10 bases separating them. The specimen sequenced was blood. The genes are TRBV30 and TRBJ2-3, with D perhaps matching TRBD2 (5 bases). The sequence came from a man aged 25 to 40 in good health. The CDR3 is CAWTVGNTDTQYF. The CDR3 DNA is TGTGCCTGGACGGTCGGGAACACAGATACGCAGTATTTT.